This entry lists 9 T cell receptor beta chains sequenced from one sample in a study of cytomegalovirus exposure and HLA in healthy donors. Use of 60 Vbeta and 13 Jbeta primers characterized the PCR. Clones were read by immunoSEQ multiplex PCR, and TCRdb kept only the in-frame ones, dropping some. Of approximately 160,000 clones listed, around 80% are singletons. Material for sequencing was PBMCs. The receptors were gathered from a woman aged 25 to 39 in good health and CMV-seropositive.

The chain uses TRBV7-9 and TRBJ1-1, with D possibly being TRBD1 (6 bases). This CDR3 spans 18 amino acids. The germline V gene has CDR1 SEHNR and CDR2 FQNEAQ (reference sequence). V lost 1 base and J lost 4, with 22 bases in between. The CDR3 here is CASSLVRGGTGTVTEAFF. CDR3 coding DNA: TGTGCCAGCAGCTTAGTGAGAGGGGGAACAGGTACCGTCACTGAAGCTTTCTTT.

The rearrangement joins TRBV10-3 to TRBJ2-3, with TRBD1 as a possible D gene (5 bases). V lost 0 bases and J 4 bases, leaving 14 bases between the germline ends. CDR1 and CDR2 (germline): ENHRY, SYGVKD. This CDR3 spans 16 amino acids. Written as DNA, the CDR3 is TGTGCCATCAGTGAGTCTGGTAGCAGGGTGGCAGATACGCAGTATTTT. This codes for CAISESGSRVADTQYF.

The rearrangement links TRBV7-2 to TRBJ1-1; D might be TRBD1 (6 bases). Germline assignment: CDR1 SGHTA and CDR2 FQGNSA. Trimming pared 5 bases from V and 5 bases from J, leaving 12 bases between. This CDR3 has 13 residues. The chain's CDR3 is CASSITGSTEAFF. CDR3 nucleotides: TGTGCCAGCAGCATTACAGGGTCGACTGAAGCTTTCTTT.

The rearrangement links TRBV5-1 to TRBJ2-7; the match to TRBD1 covers 7 bases. Trimming cost V 4 bases and J 1 base; bases outside gene matches: 8. The length of the CDR3 is 15 residues. Germline V lookup: CDR1 SGHRS, CDR2 YFSETQ. The DNA of the CDR3 is TGCGCCAGCAGCGGGCGACAGGGTACTTCCTACGAGCAGTACTTC. Translated: CASSGRQGTSYEQYF.

The rearrangement links TRBV7-7 to TRBJ1-1; TRBD1 matches at 7 bases. Germline V gives CDR1 SSHAT, CDR2 FNYEAQ (reference sequence). J lost 0 bases, V lost 5 bases, and 3 bases had no gene match. The CDR3 length is 14 residues. CDR3 sequence: CASSPTGLNTEAFF. The CDR3 coding sequence is TGTGCCAGCAGCCCGACAGGGCTGAACACTGAAGCTTTCTTT.

The table lists this clone with a few counts. The chain employs TRBV19 and TRBJ2-3; 10 nucleotides agree with TRBD2. J lost 4 bases, V lost 6 bases, and 4 bases had no gene match. CDR1 LNHDA and CDR2 SQIVND come from the germline V gene (reference sequence). This CDR3 has 14 residues. The CDR3 DNA sequence: TGTGCCAGTAGGAGCGGGAGGGCTTCAGATACGCAGTATTTT. Protein: CASRSGRASDTQYF.

This sequence joins TRBV11-2 and TRBJ2-6, with a weak D call TRBD2 (5 bases). V lost 3 bases, J lost 2 bases, and 14 bases lay in between. The CDR3 covers 17 residues. The germline gives CDR1 SGHAT, CDR2 FQNNGV. CDR3 bases: TGTGCCAGCAGCTTGTCCCGGGTCGGGGCTGGGGCCAACGTCCTGACTTTC. This gives the protein CASSLSRVGAGANVLTF. The full variable domain, with the rest looked up from reference TRBV11-2 and TRBJ2-6, is EAGVAQSPRYKIIEKRQSVAFWCNPISGHATLYWYQQILGQGPKLLIQFQNNGVVDDSQLPKDRFSAERLKGVDSTLKIQPAKLEDSAVYLCASSLSRVGAGANVLTFGAGSRLTVL.

This chain links TRBV30 with TRBJ1-3, with a weak D call TRBD1 (6 bases). CDR3 length equals 14 residues. The V gene's germline CDR1 is GTSNPN and CDR2 SVGIG (reference sequence). V dropped 4 bases and J dropped 0 bases, with 10 bases sitting between them. The CDR3 loop reads CAWTGGTSGNTIYF. CDR3 DNA: TGTGCCTGGACGGGGGGCACCTCTGGAAACACCATATATTTT.

About this clone: Other DNA sequences within the sample encode an identical CDR3. The chain couples TRBV10-3 to TRBJ1-1; tentative D call: TRBD1 (5 bases). Per germline, CDR1 ENHRY and CDR2 SYGVKD. V was pared by 3 bases and J by 0 bases, with 11 bases between. The CDR3 runs 15 residues. The CDR3 reads CAISDGRGMNTEAFF. The CDR3 region has the DNA TGTGCCATCAGTGACGGACGGGGGATGAACACTGAAGCTTTCTTT.